This TCR beta chain emerged from a study of T-cell memory formation after mild COVID-19. Study observations and caveats: Certain responding clones were present in pre-infection memory, suggesting participation of cross-reactive memory. There was no confirmation that second-wave clones peaking on day 37 were SARS-CoV-2 specific.

TCRdb re-called the 5' RACE reads through MiXCR, storing one row per CDR3 protein. The sample includes about 560,000 distinct CDR3 sequences, about a fifth seen only once; the top ten take about 8.2%. This clonotype was observed a handful of times. The antigen remains unidentified. V was pared by 6 bases and J by 2 bases, with 6 bases of the junction left unmatched. Germline V lookup: CDR1 KGHDR, CDR2 SFDVKD. The CDR3 has 15 residues. The sequenced sample consisted of PBMCs or a T cell subset sorted from them (not recorded which). The chain links TRBV24-1 to TRBJ2-3, with 8 bases fitting TRBD2. The TCR was taken from an adult woman who had mild COVID-19 (a few samples of this study predate the infection). Cell type and time point are not known. The DNA for the CDR3 is TGTGCCACCAGTTCTCAGCGGGGGAACACAGATACGCAGTATTTT. The encoded protein is CATSSQRGNTDTQYF.